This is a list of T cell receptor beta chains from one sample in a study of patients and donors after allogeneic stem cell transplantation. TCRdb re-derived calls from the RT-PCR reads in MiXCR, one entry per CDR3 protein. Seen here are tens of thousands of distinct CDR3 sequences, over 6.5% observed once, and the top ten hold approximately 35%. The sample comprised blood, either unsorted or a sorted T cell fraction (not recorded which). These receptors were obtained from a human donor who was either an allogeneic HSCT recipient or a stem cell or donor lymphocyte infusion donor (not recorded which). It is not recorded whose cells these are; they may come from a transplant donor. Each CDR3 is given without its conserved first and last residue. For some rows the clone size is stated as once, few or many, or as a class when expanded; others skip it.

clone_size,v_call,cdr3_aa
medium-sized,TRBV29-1,SVVKAVNTEAF
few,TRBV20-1,SARVPTGANVLT
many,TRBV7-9,ASSHSGHFYYEQY
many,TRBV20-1,SARPGTSYEQF
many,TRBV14,ASSQGRPAKNNEQF
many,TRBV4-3,ASRPFAQGLYGYT
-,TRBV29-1,SVGDYEQY
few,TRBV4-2,ASSRRLAGDSYNEQF
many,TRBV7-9,ASRDGLAHSTDTQY
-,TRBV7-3,ASSLGGGGTDTQY
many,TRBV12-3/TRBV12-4,ASSLAAGAYNEQF
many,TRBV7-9,ASSLLGTSGEQY
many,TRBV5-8,ASSLAGGTDTQY
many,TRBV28,ASSLSGAPRDEKLF
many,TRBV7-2,ASSLVWGNTGELF
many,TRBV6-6,ASSYRGPTEAF
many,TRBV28,ASSFPIRTADYEQY
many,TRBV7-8,ASSSIWTSGGNNEQF
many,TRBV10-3,AISGPSGSFYEQF
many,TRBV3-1,ASSQDVTYEQY
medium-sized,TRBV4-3,ASSQDLLGTDTQY
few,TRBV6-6,ASRETKNIQY
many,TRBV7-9,ASSLESYQPQH
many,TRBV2,ASSEGTNRGTGELF
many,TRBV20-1,SATNPGLAGLAKNIQY
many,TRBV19,ASSKTASNYGYT
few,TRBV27,ASSSLAGALTNIQY
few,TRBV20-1,SASFGTGAGELF
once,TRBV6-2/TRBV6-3,ASSYAGTETQY
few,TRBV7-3,ASSHQTGTGELF
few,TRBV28,ASSPPWTALYEQY
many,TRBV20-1,SARAIGTDATNEKLF
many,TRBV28,ASSPGGPYGYT
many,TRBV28,ASRVTVNEKLF
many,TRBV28,ASRTGATNEKLF
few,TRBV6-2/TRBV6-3,ASSSPKRDRASSYEQY
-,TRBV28,ASSVSSGRHYKETQY
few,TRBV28,ASSLSLAVYNEQF
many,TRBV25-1,ASREWETQY
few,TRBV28,ASSTTSGSSYEQY
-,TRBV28,ASSFPNQPGLGRTDTQY
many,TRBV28,ASRYSTGELF
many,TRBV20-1,SAGFYGYT
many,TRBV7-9,ASSLASGTRGNEQF
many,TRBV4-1,ASSQELVSYYEQY
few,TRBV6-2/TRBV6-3,ASSYDPSSYEQY
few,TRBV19,ASRDFVGTAKNIQY
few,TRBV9,ASSVGQRSTDTQY
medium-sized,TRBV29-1,SVGAGLGGEKLF
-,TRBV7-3,ASSPSSATYNEQF
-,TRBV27,ASTHYASGYNEQF
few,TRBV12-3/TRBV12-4,ASSLHGEETQY
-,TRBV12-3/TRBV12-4,ASRSLAGNSYNEQF
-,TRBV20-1,SAPFSSGYTDTQY
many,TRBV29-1,SVDRVANEQF
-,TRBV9,ASSTQDRGPYEQY
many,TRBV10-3,AISESRTGVNEQF
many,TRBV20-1,SARVPAQYEQY